These T cell receptor beta chains were read from a single sample in a study of cytomegalovirus exposure and HLA in healthy donors. Using immunoSEQ multiplex PCR, the repertoire was profiled, and TCRdb retains in-frame clones only, with some absent. The table has approximately 150,000 clones, almost 85% seen once; the top ten hold around 0.96%. The sequenced sample was PBMCs. Receptors originate from a man aged 25 to 45 in good health and CMV-seronegative. The CDR3 runs from the conserved cysteine through the conserved F or W. D genes are given only for firm matches. For some rows the clone size is stated as once, few or many, or as a class when expanded; others skip it.

>once|.|TRBV6-5|TRBJ2-7
CASSRYQGWAYEQYF
TGTGCCAGCAGTCGGTACCAGGGGTGGGCCTACGAGCAGTACTTC
>.|TRBD1|TRBV5-1|TRBJ2-2
CASEMGQGYTGELFF
TGCGCCAGCGAGATGGGACAGGGGTACACCGGGGAGCTGTTTTTT
>.|.|TRBV5-1|TRBJ2-2
CASSLAGVTGELFF
TGCGCCAGCAGCTTGGCCGGGGTCACCGGGGAGCTGTTTTTT
>.|.|TRBV7-9|TRBJ1-1
CASSLAQGRRTEAFF
TGTGCCAGCAGCTTAGCCCAGGGGCGGAGGACTGAAGCTTTCTTT
>.|TRBD1|TRBV2|TRBJ2-5
CASSGQGLVETQYF
TGTGCCAGCAGTGGACAGGGGTTAGTAGAGACCCAGTACTTC
>.|.|TRBV7-5|TRBJ1-5
CVRSLSGRDNQPQHF
TGTGTCAGAAGCTTATCAGGGCGAGACAATCAGCCCCAGCATTTT
>once|.|TRBV5-6|TRBJ2-7
CASSSLADFSYEQYF
TGTGCCAGCAGCTCGTTAGCGGATTTTTCCTACGAGCAGTACTTC
>.|.|TRBV5-5|TRBJ1-2
CASSPYAASDYGYTF
TGTGCCAGCAGCCCATATGCGGCCTCGGACTATGGCTACACCTTC
>.|.|TRBV5-4|TRBJ2-5
CASSLDRKETQYF
TGTGCCAGCAGCTTGGACAGGAAAGAGACCCAGTACTTC
>.|.|TRBV28|TRBJ1-2
CASTSGGGAGNYGYTF
TGTGCCAGCACCTCCGGTGGGGGGGCCGGTAACTATGGCTACACCTTC
>.|.|TRBV28|TRBJ2-1
CASSLTASSYNEQFF
TGTGCCAGCAGTTTGACAGCTAGCTCCTACAATGAGCAGTTCTTC
>.|.|TRBV29-1|TRBJ2-7
CSVGGRYEQYF
TGCAGCGTTGGCGGGCGCTACGAGCAGTACTTC
>.|.|TRBV6-4|TRBJ2-7
CASSPAGGREQYF
TGTGCCAGCAGTCCGGCAGGGGGGCGCGAGCAGTACTTC
>.|.|TRBV12-1|TRBJ1-4
CASSPRVLGEKLFF
TGTGCCAGCAGCCCCAGGGTTCTAGGTGAAAAACTGTTTTTT
>.|TRBD1|TRBV6-1|TRBJ2-3
CASSAGGTDTQYF
TGTGCCAGCTCGGCAGGGGGTACAGATACGCAGTATTTT
>.|TRBD1|TRBV5-1|TRBJ1-1
CASSLDRGITEAFF
TGCGCCAGCAGCTTGGACAGGGGAATCACTGAAGCTTTCTTT
>.|.|TRBV28|TRBJ2-1
CASRAGAKEQFF
TGTGCCAGCAGAGCTGGGGCCAAGGAGCAGTTCTTC
>.|TRBD2|TRBV10-2|TRBJ2-5
CASSGRGGPTQETQYF
TGCGCCAGCAGCGGTCGGGGGGGACCCACCCAAGAGACCCAGTACTTC
>once|.|TRBV27|TRBJ2-2
CASSLGSGSGTGELFF
TGTGCCAGCAGTTTAGGGTCGGGGAGTGGCACCGGGGAGCTGTTTTTT
>.|.|TRBV7-9|TRBJ2-3
CASSLHREKGTDTQYF
TGTGCCAGCAGCTTACACAGGGAAAAGGGCACAGATACGCAGTATTTT
>.|.|TRBV9|TRBJ2-3
CASSVTGRTGSSDLKCTDTQYF
TGTGCCAGCAGCGTAACGGGTCGAACAGGGAGTTCAGACCTTAAGTGCACAGATACGCAGTATTTT
>.|.|TRBV5-1|TRBJ1-2
CASSLGVTVYGYTF
TGCGCCAGCAGCTTGGGAGTCACTGTATATGGCTACACCTTC
>.|TRBD1|TRBV15|TRBJ2-3
CATSRDWNRGQDTQYF
TGTGCCACCAGCAGAGATTGGAACAGGGGGCAAGATACGCAGTATTTT
>.|TRBD2|TRBV5-4|TRBJ2-3
CASSLEIAGLTDTQYF
TGTGCCAGCAGCTTGGAGATAGCGGGGCTCACAGATACGCAGTATTTT
>.|.|TRBV19|TRBJ1-1
CASSIRRRPEAFF
TGTGCCAGTAGTATTCGGCGGCGTCCTGAAGCTTTCTTT
>.|TRBD2|TRBV12-5|TRBJ2-5
CASGSSGTSGRKETQYF
TGTGCTAGTGGTTCCTCCGGGACTAGCGGGAGAAAAGAGACCCAGTACTTC
>.|.|TRBV7-8|TRBJ2-7
CASSLGQGPFEQYF
TGTGCCAGCAGCTTGGGGCAGGGGCCATTCGAGCAGTACTTC
>.|TRBD1|TRBV28|TRBJ2-7
CASSTSTGGRRYEQYF
TGTGCCAGCAGCACCTCGACAGGGGGGCGTCGCTACGAGCAGTACTTC
>.|TRBD1|TRBV5-1|TRBJ1-2
CASSDSQGANGYTF
TGCGCCAGCAGCGACTCACAGGGGGCGAATGGCTACACCTTC
>.|.|TRBV6-1|TRBJ2-1
CASILGARTLGEQFF
TGTGCCAGCATCCTGGGGGCCAGAACCTTGGGTGAGCAGTTCTTC
>.|.|TRBV11-2|TRBJ2-7
CASSLPWGERTYEQYF
TGTGCCAGCAGCCTACCCTGGGGGGAGAGAACCTACGAGCAGTACTTC
>.|TRBD1|TRBV7-9|TRBJ2-5
CSSSSIRGPRETQYF
TGTTCCAGCAGCTCGATCAGGGGGCCTAGGGAGACCCAGTACTTC
>.|TRBD1|TRBV15|TRBJ2-1
CATSREDREVNEQFF
TGTGCCACCAGCAGAGAGGACAGGGAGGTCAATGAGCAGTTCTTC
>.|.|TRBV5-1|TRBJ2-7
CASSSRAGGTYDQYF
TGCGCCAGCAGCTCGCGTGCTGGAGGGACCTACGACCAGTACTTC